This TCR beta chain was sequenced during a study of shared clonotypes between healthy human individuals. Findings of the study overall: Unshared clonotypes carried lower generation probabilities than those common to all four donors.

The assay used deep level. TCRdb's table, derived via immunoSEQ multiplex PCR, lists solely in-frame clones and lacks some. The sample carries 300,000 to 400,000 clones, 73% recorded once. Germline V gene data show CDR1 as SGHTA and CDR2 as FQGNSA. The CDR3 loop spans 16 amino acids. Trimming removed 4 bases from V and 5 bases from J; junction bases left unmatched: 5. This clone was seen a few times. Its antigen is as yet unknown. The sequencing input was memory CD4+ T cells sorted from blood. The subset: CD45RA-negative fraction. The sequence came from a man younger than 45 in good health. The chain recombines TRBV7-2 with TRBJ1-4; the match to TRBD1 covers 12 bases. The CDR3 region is CASSSGTGGWNEKLFF. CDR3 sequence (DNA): TGTGCCAGCAGCTCCGGGACAGGGGGCTGGAATGAAAAACTGTTTTTT.